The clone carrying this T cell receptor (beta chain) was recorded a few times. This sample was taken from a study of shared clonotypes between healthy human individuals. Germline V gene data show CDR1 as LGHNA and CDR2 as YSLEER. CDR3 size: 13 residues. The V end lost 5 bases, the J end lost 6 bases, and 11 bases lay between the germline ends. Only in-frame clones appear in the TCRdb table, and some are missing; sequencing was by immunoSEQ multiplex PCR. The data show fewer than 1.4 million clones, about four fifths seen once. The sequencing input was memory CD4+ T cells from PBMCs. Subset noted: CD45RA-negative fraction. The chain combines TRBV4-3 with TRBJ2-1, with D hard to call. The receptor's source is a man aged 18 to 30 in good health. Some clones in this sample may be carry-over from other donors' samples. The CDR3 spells CASSARQANEQFF. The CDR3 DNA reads TGCGCCAGCAGCGCCCGACAAGCCAATGAGCAGTTCTTC.